Shown below are 18 T cell receptor beta chains from a single sample sequenced in a study of blood T cell repertoires in COVID-19. Sequencing used immunoSEQ multiplex PCR; TCRdb keeps in-frame clones, though not all of them. Among around 72,000 clones listed, around 90% were seen once. Material: peripheral blood. These receptors came from a man aged 45 to 65 with acute or convalescent COVID-19.

The chain carries TRBV5-1 and TRBJ1-5; no clear D gene. Trimming removed 7 bases from V and 3 bases from J, with 14 bases in between. The V gene's germline CDR1 is SGHRS and CDR2 YFSETQ. This CDR3 comprises 14 residues. Written as DNA, the CDR3 is TGCGCCAGCGCTCCTACGGGTAACAATCAGCCCCAGCATTTT. Its translation: CASAPTGNNQPQHF.

The rearrangement links TRBV5-1 to TRBJ2-2; TRBD1 is a possible D gene (5 bases). The CDR3 is 15 residues long. CDR1 is SGHRS and CDR2 is YFSETQ in the germline V gene. V was shortened by 0 bases and J by 4 bases, with 10 bases between the two germline ends. The CDR3 here is CASSLEVGPTGELFF. In DNA, the CDR3 is TGCGCCAGCAGCTTGGAAGTGGGGCCCACCGGGGAGCTGTTTTTT. Full variable domain (outside the CDR3, taken from reference TRBV5-1 and TRBJ2-2): KAGVTQTPRYLIKTRGQQVTLSCSPISGHRSVSWYQQTPGQGLQFLFEYFSETQRNKGNFPGRFSGRQFSNSRSEMNVSTLELGDSALYLCASSLEVGPTGELFFGEGSRLTVL.

The chain links TRBV5-6 to TRBJ2-7; no definite D call. With 0 bases removed from V and 0 bases from J, the gap between germline ends came to 7 bases. Germline V gene sequence: CDR1 SGHDT, CDR2 YYEEEE. The CDR3 loop spans 14 amino acids. CDR3 region: CASSLGDISYEQYF. In DNA form, the CDR3 reads TGTGCCAGCAGCTTGGGCGACATCTCCTACGAGCAGTACTTC.

V is TRBV30 and J is TRBJ2-7; 9 bases line up with TRBD1. The J segment lost 1 base and the V segment lost 1 base, leaving 2 bases of the junction unmatched. CDR1 GTSNPN and CDR2 SVGIG come from the germline V gene (reference sequence). The CDR3 contains 14 residues. The CDR3 is CAWSGGTGSYEQYF. CDR3 DNA sequence: TGTGCCTGGAGTGGGGGGACAGGGTCCTACGAGCAGTACTTC.

The chain recombines TRBV5-4 with TRBJ2-5; 11 bases line up with TRBD1. The CDR3 has 16 residues. Trimming cost V 0 bases and J 7 bases; bases outside gene matches: 8. Germline V gene lookup returns CDR1 SGHNT and CDR2 YYREEE (reference sequence). In DNA, the CDR3 is TGTGCCAGCAGCTTGGCCACGGGACAGGGGGAATGGACCCAGTACTTC. It encodes CASSLATGQGEWTQYF.

The chain has TRBV18 and TRBJ2-7; tentatively, D is TRBD1 (5 bases). V was pared by 0 bases and J by 3 bases, with 15 bases between. Germline assignment: CDR1 KGHSH and CDR2 LQKENI. The CDR3 is 16 amino acids. CDR3 residues: CASSPPAQATNYEQYF. The CDR3 DNA sequence: TGTGCCAGCTCACCACCGGCACAGGCAACAAACTACGAGCAGTACTTC. The full variable domain, its missing parts supplied by reference TRBV18 and TRBJ2-7, is NAGVMQNPRHLVRRRGQEARLRCSPMKGHSHVYWYRQLPEEGLKFMVYLQKENIIDESGMPKERFSAEFPKEGPSILRIQQVVRGDSAAYFCASSPPAQATNYEQYFGPGTRLTVT.

The chain links TRBV24-1 to TRBJ2-1; a possible D gene is TRBD2 (5 bases). The germline V gene has CDR1 KGHDR and CDR2 SFDVKD. V shed 4 bases and J shed 4 bases, with 16 bases lying between them. This CDR3 comprises 16 residues. This CDR3 is CATSENPGSRYNEQFF. The CDR3 region has the DNA TGTGCCACCAGTGAAAACCCGGGATCCCGATACAATGAGCAGTTCTTC.

Turning to this clone: Other DNA sequences within the sample encode an identical CDR3. The V gene is TRBV5-1, the J gene TRBJ2-3; 7 nucleotides match TRBD1. This CDR3 spans 16 amino acids. CDR1 and CDR2 from the germline V gene are SGHRS and YFSETQ. V dropped 0 bases and J dropped 0; count of bases not matched to a gene: 4. The CDR3 reads CASSLGGTASTDTQYF. The DNA of the CDR3 is TGCGCCAGCAGCTTGGGAGGGACAGCGAGCACAGATACGCAGTATTTT.

The V and J genes are TRBV11-2 and TRBJ2-1; maybe TRBD1 (6 bases). The CDR3 contains 13 residues. V was trimmed by 7 bases and J by 6 bases, leaving 13 bases between them. Germline values: CDR1 SGHAT, CDR2 FQNNGV. The CDR3 region is CASTNRVFNEQFF. CDR3 sequence (DNA): TGTGCCAGCACCAACAGGGTATTCAATGAGCAGTTCTTC.

This sequence joins TRBV4-1 and TRBJ2-5; tentative D call: TRBD1 (6 bases). The CDR3 consists of 16 residues. CDR1 and CDR2 (germline): MGHRA, YSYEKL. V was cut by 1 base and J by 4 bases, with 16 bases left in between. CDR3 nucleotides: TGCGCCAGCAGCCAAGCCCAACAGGGTATGGGAGAGACCCAGTACTTC. Amino acids: CASSQAQQGMGETQYF.

The chain couples TRBV6-1 to TRBJ2-6; 7 bases align to TRBD1. This CDR3 contains 18 residues. V shed 2 bases and J 0 bases; nucleotides not matched to a gene: 7. CDR1 and CDR2 (germline): MNHNS, SASEGT. The CDR3 sequence is CASSELGTESSGANVLTF. The CDR3 DNA follows: TGTGCCAGCAGTGAACTGGGGACAGAGAGCTCTGGGGCCAACGTCCTGACTTTC.

This sequence joins TRBV6-5 and TRBJ2-2, with D perhaps TRBD2 (6 bases). CDR1 and CDR2 from the germline V gene are MNHEY and SVGAGI. Trimming removed 1 base from V and 4 bases from J, with 7 bases in between. This CDR3 has 14 amino acids. The CDR3 here is CASSYLRGTGELFF. The CDR3 DNA reads TGTGCCAGCAGTTACTTGCGGGGCACCGGGGAGCTGTTTTTT.

The J gene is TRBJ2-2, the V gene TRBV4-1; no definite D call. The V end lost 5 bases, the J end lost 6 bases, and 10 bases lay between the germline ends. CDR3 size: 13 residues. Germline values: CDR1 MGHRA, CDR2 YSYEKL. The CDR3 DNA is TGCGCCAGCAGCTCCCGTGTCTCCGGGGAGCTGTTTTTT. Its translation: CASSSRVSGELFF.

The chain carries TRBV29-1 and TRBJ2-1, with a tentative D call TRBD1 (5 bases). CDR1 SQVTM and CDR2 ANQGSEA come from the germline V gene. There are 14 residues in the CDR3. The V end lost 3 bases, the J end lost 7 bases, and 16 bases lay between the germline ends. The CDR3: CSVDSQGAVNEQFF. CDR3 coding DNA: TGCAGCGTTGATTCGCAGGGCGCAGTTAATGAGCAGTTCTTC.

The gene calls are TRBV6-5 and TRBJ1-5; 7 bases match TRBD1. CDR3 size: 14 residues. The J segment lost 3 bases and the V segment lost 8 bases, leaving 7 bases of the junction unmatched. Germline CDR1 MNHEY, CDR2 SVGAGI. CDR3 bases: TGTGCCAGCTCCGACAGGGCTATCAATCAGCCCCAGCATTTT. Encoded protein: CASSDRAINQPQHF.

This clone showed up just a few times. The genes are TRBV4-1 and TRBJ1-6; D is unresolved. Looked up from germline, CDR1 is MGHRA and CDR2 is YSYEKL. This CDR3 region has 16 residues. V lost 0 bases and J lost 7, with 13 bases in between. The CDR3 sequence is CASSQDNGELNSPLHF. The CDR3 DNA follows: TGCGCCAGCAGCCAAGATAACGGGGAGCTCAATTCACCCCTCCACTTT.

J is TRBJ2-7 and V is TRBV4-1, with TRBD1 matching 10 bases. The V gene's germline CDR1 is MGHRA and CDR2 YSYEKL. This CDR3 is 15 amino acids long. V trimming: 4 bases; J trimming: 2 bases; junction bases outside the gene matches: 5. The CDR3 DNA follows: TGCGCCAGCAGCCGGGGTGGACAGGGGGCCTACGAGCAGTACTTC. This codes for CASSRGGQGAYEQYF.

The V call is TRBV4-1, the J call TRBJ2-7, with D maybe TRBD1 (5 bases). With 0 bases removed from V and 1 base from J, the gap between germline ends came to 16 bases. Germline values: CDR1 MGHRA, CDR2 YSYEKL. The CDR3 sequence is 17 residues long. CDR3 residues: CASSQERQGLWSYEQYF. CDR3 coding DNA: TGCGCCAGCAGCCAAGAGAGGCAGGGCCTGTGGTCCTACGAGCAGTACTTC.